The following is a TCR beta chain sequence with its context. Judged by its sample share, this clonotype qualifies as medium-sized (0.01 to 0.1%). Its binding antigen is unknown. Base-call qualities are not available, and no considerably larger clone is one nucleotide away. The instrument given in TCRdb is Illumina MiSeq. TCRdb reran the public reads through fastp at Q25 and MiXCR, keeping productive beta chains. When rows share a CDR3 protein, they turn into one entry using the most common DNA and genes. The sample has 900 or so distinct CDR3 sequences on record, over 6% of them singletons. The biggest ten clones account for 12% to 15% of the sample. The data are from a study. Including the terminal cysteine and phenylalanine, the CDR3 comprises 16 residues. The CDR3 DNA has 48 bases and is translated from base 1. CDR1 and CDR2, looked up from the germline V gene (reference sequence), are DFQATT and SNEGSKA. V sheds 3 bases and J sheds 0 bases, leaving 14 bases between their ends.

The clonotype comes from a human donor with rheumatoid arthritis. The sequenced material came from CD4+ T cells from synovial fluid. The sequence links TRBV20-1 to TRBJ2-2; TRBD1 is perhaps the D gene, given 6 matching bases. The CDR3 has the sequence CSASNIRTANTGELFF. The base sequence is TGCAGTGCTAGTAATATAAGGACAGCGAACACCGGGGAGCTGTTTTTT.